One and the same sample provided the 9 T cell receptor beta chains below, sequenced in a study of blood T cell repertoires in COVID-19. TCRdb keeps only in-frame clones here, not all; method: immunoSEQ multiplex PCR. This sample yields 250,000 or so clones, of which around 86% are seen a single time; approximately 7% belongs to the top ten. The sequenced sample consisted of peripheral blood. The source is a woman between 65 and 79 years old with active or convalescent COVID-19.

The chain links TRBV29-1 to TRBJ2-7; 8 nucleotides agree with TRBD1. The CDR3 spans 16 residues. V was pared by 4 bases and J by 4 bases, with 15 bases of the junction left unmatched. Germline values: CDR1 SQVTM, CDR2 ANQGSEA. The CDR3 DNA is TGCAGCGTTGCGGGGATACCAGGGGGCAATACGTACGAGCAGTACTTC. Its protein product is CSVAGIPGGNTYEQYF.

The CDR3 region has the DNA TGTGCCAGTAGTTCACGGGGAGGCTGGGGCAATCAGCCCCAGCATTTT. It is translated as CASSSRGGWGNQPQHF. The gene calls are TRBV19 and TRBJ1-5; unclear D gene. The germline V gene has CDR1 LNHDA and CDR2 SQIVND (reference sequence). The CDR3 is 16 amino acids. V gave up 5 bases and J gave up 2 bases, with 16 bases separating them.

The V and J genes are TRBV5-1 and TRBJ2-5, with 9 positions matching TRBD2. CDR3 length equals 15 residues. Per germline, CDR1 SGHRS and CDR2 YFSETQ. The ends lost 4 bases at V and 5 bases at J; junction bases unmatched: 9. The CDR3 sequence: CASSAGLAGGETQYF. The CDR3 nucleotides are TGCGCCAGCAGCGCGGGACTCGCGGGGGGGGAGACCCAGTACTTC.

V gene TRBV27 combines with J gene TRBJ2-1; maybe TRBD1 (5 bases). CDR3 length: 13 amino acids. From germline, CDR1 is MNHEY and CDR2 SMNVEV (reference sequence). The ends were cut back, 7 bases at V and 7 bases at J, with 14 bases in the middle. The CDR3 loop is CASIQRPGNEQFF. The CDR3 DNA reads as TGTGCCAGCATTCAGAGGCCAGGGAATGAGCAGTTCTTC.

The chain links TRBV28 to TRBJ1-2, with D possibly matching TRBD1 (6 bases). The ends were cut back, 6 bases at V and 6 bases at J, with 17 bases in the middle. Germline loops: CDR1 MDHEN, CDR2 SYDVKM. The length of the CDR3 is 14 residues. CDR3 bases: TGTGCCAGCAGCCGCCTACGGGGGGCCAATGGCTACACCTTC. This translates into CASSRLRGANGYTF.

The CDR3 protein is CATSDFAGNWGTGELFF. CDR3 in DNA: TGTGCCACCAGTGATTTCGCAGGGAATTGGGGCACCGGGGAGCTGTTTTTT. The chain couples TRBV24-1 to TRBJ2-2; D is possibly TRBD1 (5 bases). This CDR3 has 17 amino acids. Between the trimmed V and J ends, which lost 1 base and 4 bases, there was a span of 15 bases. The V gene's germline CDR1 is KGHDR and CDR2 SFDVKD.

V usage is TRBV5-5 and J usage is TRBJ1-5; no reliable D call. CDR3 size: 13 residues. Deletions cut 1 base from V and 5 bases from J, with 7 bases between. Germline assignment: CDR1 SGHKS and CDR2 YYEKEE (reference sequence). The CDR3 protein is CASSLRGDQPQHF. The DNA of the CDR3 is TGTGCCAGCAGCTTGAGAGGAGATCAGCCCCAGCATTTT. Variable domain in full (rest from reference TRBV5-5 and TRBJ1-5): DAGVTQSPTHLIKTRGQQVTLRCSPISGHKSVSWYQQVLGQGPQFIFQYYEKEERGRGNFPDRFSARQFPNYSSELNVNALLLGDSALYLCASSLRGDQPQHFGDGTRLSIL.

The CDR3 nucleotides read TGTGCCAGCAGCTCCCTGGACAGTTCCATTCAGTACTTC. Translating gives CASSSLDSSIQYF. This chain uses TRBV11-2 with TRBJ2-4, with TRBD1 as a possible D gene (6 bases). Germline V gene sequence: CDR1 SGHAT, CDR2 FQNNGV. The CDR3 is 13 residues long. V was pared by 4 bases and J by 9 bases, with 13 bases between. Full variable domain (missing parts from reference TRBV11-2 and TRBJ2-4): EAGVAQSPRYKIIEKRQSVAFWCNPISGHATLYWYQQILGQGPKLLIQFQNNGVVDDSQLPKDRFSAERLKGVDSTLKIQPAKLEDSAVYLCASSSLDSSIQYFGAGTRLSVL.

As concerns this clone: Compared with germline, one end of the junction differs, possibly owing to a read error. This sequence joins TRBV7-2 and TRBJ1-2; D not certain. Germline lookup yields CDR1 SGHTA and CDR2 FQGNSA. The CDR3 length is 11 residues. This CDR3 is CASRADYGYTF. Written as DNA, the CDR3 is TGTGCCAGCAGAGCAGACTATGGCTACACTTTC.